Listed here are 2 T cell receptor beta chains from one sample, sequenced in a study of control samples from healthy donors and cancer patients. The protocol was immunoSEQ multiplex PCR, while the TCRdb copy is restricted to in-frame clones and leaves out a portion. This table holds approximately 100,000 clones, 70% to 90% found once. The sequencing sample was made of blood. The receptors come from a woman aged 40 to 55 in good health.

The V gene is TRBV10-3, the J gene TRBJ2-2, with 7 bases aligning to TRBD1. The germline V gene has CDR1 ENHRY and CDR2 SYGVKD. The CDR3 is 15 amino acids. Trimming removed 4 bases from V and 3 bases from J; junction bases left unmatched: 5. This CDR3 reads CAISGTGWDTGELFF. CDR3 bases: TGTGCCATCAGTGGGACAGGCTGGGACACCGGGGAGCTGTTTTTT.

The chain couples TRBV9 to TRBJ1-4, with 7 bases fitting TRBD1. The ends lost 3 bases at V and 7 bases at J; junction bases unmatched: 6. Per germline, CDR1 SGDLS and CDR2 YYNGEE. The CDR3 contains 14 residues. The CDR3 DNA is TGTGCCAGCAGCGCCCAGGGGGGGTCTGAAAAACTGTTTTTT. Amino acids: CASSAQGGSEKLFF.